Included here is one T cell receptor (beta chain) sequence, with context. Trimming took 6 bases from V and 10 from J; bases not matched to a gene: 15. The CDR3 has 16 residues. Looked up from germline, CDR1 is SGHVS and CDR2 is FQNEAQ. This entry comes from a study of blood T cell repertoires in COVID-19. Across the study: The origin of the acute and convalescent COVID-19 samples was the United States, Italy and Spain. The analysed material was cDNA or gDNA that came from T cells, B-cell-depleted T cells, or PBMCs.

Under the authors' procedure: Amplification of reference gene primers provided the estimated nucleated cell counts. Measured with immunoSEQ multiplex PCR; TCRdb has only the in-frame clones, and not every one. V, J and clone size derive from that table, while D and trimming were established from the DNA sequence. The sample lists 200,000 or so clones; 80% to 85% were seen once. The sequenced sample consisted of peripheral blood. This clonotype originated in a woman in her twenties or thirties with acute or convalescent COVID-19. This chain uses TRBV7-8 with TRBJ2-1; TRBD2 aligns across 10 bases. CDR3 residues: CASRRRGGTSVQEQFF. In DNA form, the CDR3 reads TGTGCCAGCAGACGAAGGGGGGGGACTAGCGTTCAAGAGCAGTTCTTC.